This T cell receptor (beta chain) emerged from a study of response to subunit inactivated influenza vaccine. Via MiXCR, TCRdb re-called the RT-PCR reads, giving one row per CDR3 protein. The sample lists 860,000 or so distinct CDR3 sequences, 21% occurring once. The germline V and J ends were trimmed by 1 base and 0 bases, with 17 bases remaining between them. This CDR3 region has 18 residues. In germline, CDR1 is LGHNA, CDR2 YSLEER. This material consisted of PBMCs from blood, taken more than 4 days after vaccination. This clonotype originated in a man aged 50 or older who received an inactivated influenza vaccine. The chain is built from TRBV4-3 and TRBJ2-3; D perhaps matches TRBD1 (6 bases). Written as DNA, the CDR3 is TGCGCCAGCAGCCAAGGGGGGCCGTATGAAATTAGCACAGATACGCAGTATTTT. Translating it yields CASSQGGPYEISTDTQYF.